This T cell receptor beta chain was identified during a study of T cell responses to AZD1222 COVID-19 vaccine (dated by TCRdb to about 2021). Context from the whole study: AZD1222 recipients with second doses at about 4 weeks or about 12 weeks were pooled, because spike-specific TCR depth and breadth did not differ between schedules. A total of 230 to 250 trial participants underwent TCR sequencing, of whom 200 to 220 received two doses of AZD1222 and around 25 received two doses of the MenACWY control vaccine. Enrollment into the trials was organized by age into subgroups of 18-55, 56-69 and 70-plus years, and those subgroups contained about 160, 30 and 59 TCR-sequenced participants, respectively.

Sample time point, as interpreted from the label and publication: baseline before first vaccination. The vaccinee samples were drawn from two UK trials, COV001 and COV002, one of which was a single-blind randomized controlled phase 2/3 trial testing AZD1222 (ChAdOx1 nCoV-19) in healthy adults. Trial participant PBMC samples were collected at day 0 and day 28 after the second dose for TCRbeta chain sequencing. The CDR3 starts with the cysteine, ends with the phenylalanine, and has 16 residues. The sequence is cut down to CDR3 DNA, 48 bases in frame from base 1. CDR1 SNHLY and CDR2 FYNNEI are derived from the germline V gene. V loses 6 bases at its end and J loses 0 bases; junction bases beyond the gene matches: 7. The research as a whole found: The vaccine-associated CD4 TCRs covered the entire spike protein, and the dominant responses fell in regions 160-218 and 743-854. Reportedly, almost half of the unique spike-specific TCRs recognized epitopes lying outside the regions that are mutated in the B.1.351 and B.1.1.7 variants. Participants were mostly white British and included more females than males, and it was suggested by the authors that clonal diversity may have been underestimated. In the small 56-69-year group, the increase in depth fell short of significance, most likely because of low power. No day 14 peak-response samples were available, so repertoires were characterized only after the peak T cell response. Conclusions about previously exposed vaccinees are limited, since just six or seven AZD1222 recipients were seropositive for SARS-CoV-2 at baseline. A significant rise in spike-specific TCR breadth and depth was observed after two AZD1222 doses relative to day 0 and relative to MenACWY recipients.

The CDR3 regions of human TCRbeta chains were analyzed by immunosequencing. From the authors' description of their analysis: TCRs in the repertoires were matched against a reference library of SARS-CoV-2-specific TCRs that had been generated with the MIRA antigen-specificity platform. Breadth was defined as the fraction of unique TCRs that were SARS-CoV-2-associated, and depth was defined as the fraction of total T cells that were SARS-CoV-2-associated. Using the MIRA data, every spike-specific TCR was mapped to the spike region that the TCR reacted to and assigned to either a CD4 or a CD8 class. Log10-transformed breadth and depth values were compared by one-way ANOVA with Sidak's multiple comparisons tests. TCRdb limited this immuneACCESS table to in-frame rearrangements with V and J called. A share of clones is missing; checked studies link under half to unresolved V genes, and the rest is unexplained. Clone size and V and J calls were adopted from that table, with D and trimming inferred from the DNA. The sample table holds 100,000 to 150,000 clones, of which around 84% were seen once. The ten largest clones represent under 25% of the sample.

Note on this clone: The target of this receptor is not known. Nothing much larger sits one base from this clone, and base qualities are not available.

The source of this sequence is an adult in good health. This chain is built from TRBV2 and TRBJ2-1; TRBD2 matches 8 bases in the middle. The sequencing used peripheral blood, collected on day 0 of AZD1222 vaccination. The CDR3 corresponds to CASRTIAGSSYNEQFF. The bases are TGTGCCAGCAGAACTATAGCGGGGAGCTCCTACAATGAGCAGTTCTTC.